This T cell receptor beta chain was sequenced for a study of T-cell memory formation after mild COVID-19. Notes on this clonotype: Its antigen remains unknown.

Trimming pared 0 bases from V and 2 bases from J, leaving 14 bases between. Germline V gene sequence: CDR1 SGHRS, CDR2 YFSETQ. The CDR3 spans 16 residues. Study-level results: Balance between CD4 and CD8 was seen in clones contracting day 15 to 85, and a CD4+ lean was seen in later expanders.

TCRdb redid the calling of the 5' RACE reads with MiXCR, one entry per CDR3 protein. Of about 540,000 distinct CDR3 sequences listed, around 21% are singletons. The sample comprised PBMCs or a T cell subset sorted from them (not recorded which). The chain links TRBV5-1 to TRBJ2-5; D possibly corresponds to TRBD2 (5 bases). The TCR comes from an adult woman who had mild COVID-19 (a few samples of this study predate the infection). Cell type and time point are not known. The CDR3 bases are TGCGCCAGCAGCTTGGAGGTGGTGACGGGGCAAGAGACCCAGTACTTC. This sequence encodes CASSLEVVTGQETQYF.